One sample yielded the 14 T cell receptor beta chains listed below, sequenced in a study of shared clonotypes between healthy human individuals. Profiling relied on immunoSEQ multiplex PCR, and the TCRdb table lists in-frame clones only, not all of them. The sample consists of around 1.1 million clones, about 84% of them appearing once. The sequenced material came from memory CD4+ T cells from PBMCs. As for subset: CD45RA-negative fraction. The source is a man aged 18 to 29 in good health. Some clones in this sample may be carry-over from other donors' samples.

This clone was picked up one time. A much larger clone lies a single base off, so this may be a read error. Other nucleotide sequences from this sample produce the same CDR3. The V call is TRBV7-7, the J call TRBJ2-5, with D possibly matching TRBD1 (5 bases). Germline CDR1 is SSHAT and CDR2 is FNYEAQ (reference sequence). This CDR3 comprises 11 residues. Trimming pared 4 bases from V and 5 bases from J, leaving 5 bases between. The CDR3 loop reads CASSSGETQYF. CDR3 in DNA: TGTGCCAGCAGCTCAGGGGAGACCCAGTACTTC.

This chain connects TRBV5-1 to TRBJ2-7; weak D call: TRBD1 (6 bases). The CDR3 spans 14 residues. Trimming left V 3 bases short and J 5 bases short, with 15 bases between. The germline V gene has CDR1 SGHRS and CDR2 YFSETQ. CDR3 region: CASSWDIGSDEQYF. In DNA, the CDR3 is TGCGCCAGCAGCTGGGACATCGGAAGCGACGAGCAGTACTTC.

The chain links TRBV2 to TRBJ2-1; D remains unclear. CDR1 SNHLY and CDR2 FYNNEI come from the germline V gene. This CDR3 spans 14 amino acids. Trimming cost V 7 bases and J 3 bases, with 13 bases left between them. CDR3 DNA: TGTGCCAGCATTCGGGCAAAGAACTACAATGAGCAGTTCTTC. Its translation: CASIRAKNYNEQFF.

In the case of this clone: Other DNA sequences of this sample code for an identical CDR3. This sequence joins TRBV28 and TRBJ2-7; D is undetermined. Germline V CDR1 and CDR2: MDHEN, SYDVKM. V gave up 6 bases and J gave up 2 bases, with 8 bases separating them. The CDR3 loop spans 12 amino acids. The CDR3 DNA reads as TGTGCCAGCAGCTCCAGCCCCTACGAGCAGTACTTC. This translates into CASSSSPYEQYF.

This clone was recorded once. The rearrangement links TRBV28 to TRBJ2-7, with 11 positions matching TRBD1. The CDR3 sequence is 17 residues long. CDR1 MDHEN and CDR2 SYDVKM come from the germline V gene. V dropped 7 bases and J dropped 3; count of bases not matched to a gene: 14. Here the CDR3 DNA reads TGTGCCAGCATAAAGAGCGGAGGGGGACAGGGGGACTACGAGCAGTACTTC. The encoded protein is CASIKSGGGQGDYEQYF.

V usage is TRBV5-4 and J usage is TRBJ2-1, with TRBD2 identical over 12 bases. The junction had 6 bases not matched to a gene; V was cut back by 1 base and J by 7 bases. In germline, CDR1 is SGHNT, CDR2 YYREEE (reference sequence). This CDR3 is 16 amino acids long. This CDR3 reads CASSLKLAGGHNEQFF. The CDR3 DNA is TGTGCCAGCAGCTTGAAGCTAGCGGGAGGGCATAATGAGCAGTTCTTC.

The table lists this clone with many counts. The same CDR3 also results from other DNA sequences found in this sample. The CDR3 is CASSPDINYGYTF. CDR3 DNA sequence: TGTGCCAGCTCACCAGACATTAACTATGGCTACACCTTC. The rearrangement links TRBV18 to TRBJ1-2; D uncertain. The CDR3 contains 13 residues. Germline V gene lookup returns CDR1 KGHSH and CDR2 LQKENI. The V end lost 2 bases, the J end lost 1 base, and 5 bases lay between the germline ends.

The chain has TRBV29-1 and TRBJ1-1, with no clear D. This CDR3 spans 11 amino acids. Germline V gene lookup returns CDR1 SQVTM and CDR2 ANQGSEA. Trimming pared 5 bases from V and 4 bases from J, leaving 8 bases between. The CDR3 loop reads CSVLGSTEAFF. The CDR3, as DNA: TGCAGCGTTTTGGGGAGCACTGAAGCTTTCTTT. Drawing the rest from reference TRBV29-1 and TRBJ1-1, the complete variable domain is SAVISQKPSRDICQRGTSLTIQCQVDSQVTMMFWYRQQPGQSLTLIATANQGSEATYESGFVIDKFPISRPNLTFSTLTVSNMSPEDSSIYLCSVLGSTEAFFGQGTRLTVV.

The chain joins TRBV10-3 to TRBJ1-1, with D possibly TRBD1 on 6 matching bases. Germline-derived CDR1 and CDR2 are ENHRY and SYGVKD. This CDR3 comprises 14 residues. The germline V and J ends were trimmed by 7 bases and 0 bases, with 12 bases remaining between them. CDR3 in amino acids: CAITRSGVNTEAFF. The DNA for the CDR3 is TGTGCCATCACTCGATCAGGGGTGAACACTGAAGCTTTCTTT.

This clone was counted at least ten times. This rearrangement joins TRBV4-3 to TRBJ1-1; the D gene is possibly TRBD1 (6 bases). Germline V CDR1 and CDR2: LGHNA, YSLEER. This CDR3 has 15 amino acids. Trimming took off 4 bases at V and 1 base at J, with 13 bases between the two ends. The CDR3 nucleotides read TGCGCCAGCAGCCTGGGGGGCCTACGGAACACTGAAGCTTTCTTT. This encodes CASSLGGLRNTEAFF.

The V gene is TRBV25-1, the J gene TRBJ2-7; 8 bases align to TRBD2. This CDR3 contains 16 residues. Trimming removed 7 bases from V and 0 bases from J; junction bases left unmatched: 11. Germline values: CDR1 MGHDK, CDR2 SYGVNS. CDR3 DNA sequence: TGTGCCAGCATACCTAATAGCGGGATTGGCTCCTACGAGCAGTACTTC. Translated, it gives CASIPNSGIGSYEQYF.

The chain combines TRBV2 with TRBJ1-1; D is unresolved. The CDR3 totals 13 residues. V shed 5 bases and J shed 5 bases, with 12 bases lying between them. Germline lookup yields CDR1 SNHLY and CDR2 FYNNEI. CDR3 bases: TGTGCCAGCAGTTACCGACCAGCAACTGAAGCTTTCTTT. Translated, it gives CASSYRPATEAFF.

In its sample, this clone was seen once. The chain joins TRBV7-9 to TRBJ2-7; tentative D call: TRBD2 (5 bases). Trimming took 3 bases from V and 3 from J, leaving 9 bases between them. Germline V gives CDR1 SEHNR, CDR2 FQNEAQ (reference sequence). CDR3 length equals 13 residues. The CDR3 coding sequence is TGTGCCAGCAGCTTGGACTTGAACTACGAGCAGTACTTC. Translating gives CASSLDLNYEQYF.

The chain carries TRBV30 and TRBJ1-6; D call uncertain. CDR3 length: 14 residues. Germline V gene sequence: CDR1 GTSNPN, CDR2 SVGIG (reference sequence). Trimming left V 0 bases short and J 9 bases short, with 12 bases between. The DNA for the CDR3 is TGTGCCTGGAGTGTACCAGGAGGAAGTTCACCCCTCCACTTT. Its protein product is CAWSVPGGSSPLHF.